This T cell receptor (beta chain) came from a study of T-cell reconstitution after alpha-beta-depleted transplantation in children. Whole-study findings and limits: The origin of alpha-beta T cells about two months after transplant was reportedly several hundred expanded graft clones.

This CDR3 is built from 15 residues. Germline V CDR1 and CDR2: DFQATT, SNEGSKA (reference sequence). The trim removed 0 bases at V and 5 bases at J, leaving 8 bases unmatched. As concerns this clonotype: Its target is not known.

Unique molecular identifiers were incorporated when the TCRbeta library was constructed. TCRdb ran MiXCR on the PCR reads and lists one entry per CDR3 protein. The sample has about 600,000 distinct CDR3 sequences, 10% to 15% seen once. The TCR originated in a male patient younger than 18 who had a stem cell transplant for acute myeloid leukemia, so the T cells may come from the graft donor. The rearrangement uses TRBV20-1 and TRBJ2-5, with TRBD2 matching 8 bases. Sequencing was performed on PBMCs, mostly from graft donor cells, taken 360 days after TCRalphabeta/CD19-depleted stem cell transplant. This chain's CDR3 is CSARDRLAPWETQYF. The CDR3 DNA reads TGCAGTGCTAGAGATAGACTAGCGCCTTGGGAGACCCAGTACTTC.